The present entry profiles one T cell receptor (beta chain) with its context. No antigen is known for it. Patients were ineligible given autoimmune disease history or systemic immunosuppression. This entry is derived from a study of OX40 agonist ivuxolimab in advanced cancers. Overall study: Those treated in dose escalation had hepatocellular carcinoma, melanoma, renal cell cancer or head and neck cancer. Partial responses occurred in three patients (one hepatocellular carcinoma, two cutaneous melanoma). General study results and limits: CD4+ and CD8+ blood T cells expanded clonally by week 6 at 0.1 to 3.0 mg/kg.

Clones were sequenced by immunoSEQ multiplex PCR, and TCRdb holds only the in-frame ones, with some missing. The sample consists of more than 65,000 clones, approximately 90% of them appearing once. Germline V gene lookup returns CDR1 SGHAT and CDR2 FQNNGV. The CDR3 loop spans 15 amino acids. V was trimmed by 4 bases and J by 7 bases, leaving 19 bases between them. The clonotype was recovered from an adult with an advanced solid tumor such as melanoma, head and neck, liver or kidney cancer. The material was CD4+ or CD8+ T cells sorted from blood, obtained in a trial of the OX40 agonist ivuxolimab. This chain uses TRBV11-2 with TRBJ1-2; no clear D gene. The CDR3 loop reads CASSSRAVRYGGYTF. CDR3 in DNA: TGTGCCAGCAGCTCCCGGGCAGTTCGATATGGTGGCTACACCTTC.